A single sample is the source of the 29 T cell receptor beta chains below, sequenced in a study of cytomegalovirus exposure and HLA in healthy donors. 13 Jbeta primers and 60 Vbeta primers were used for the PCR. The method was immunoSEQ multiplex PCR; TCRdb's version includes in-frame clones alone and lacks a portion of them. This repertoire shows about 150,000 clones, around 74% found once; its top ten account for around 1.5%. Sequencing was carried out using PBMCs. The source is a man aged 18 to 29 in good health and CMV-seronegative.

The chain employs TRBV7-6 and TRBJ1-1; D may be TRBD1 (5 bases). With 3 bases removed from V and 2 bases from J, the gap between germline ends came to 10 bases. The CDR3 totals 14 residues. Germline lookup yields CDR1 SGHVS and CDR2 FNYEAQ. This CDR3 is CASSLGLLNTEAFF. Written as DNA, the CDR3 is TGTGCCAGCAGCTTGGGACTGCTAAACACTGAAGCTTTCTTT.

J is TRBJ1-3 and V is TRBV4-3; D gene ambiguous. V lost 8 bases to trimming and J lost 8 bases, with 22 bases between them. The germline CDR1 and CDR2 sequences are LGHNA and YSLEER. This CDR3 is built from 15 residues. The CDR3 reads CASRPASGQEDTIYF. The CDR3 region has the DNA TGCGCCAGCCGCCCAGCGTCCGGCCAGGAGGACACCATATATTTT.

The rearrangement uses TRBV5-5 and TRBJ1-3; 7 bases align to TRBD1. The CDR3 is 14 amino acids. The junction had 2 bases not matched to a gene; V was cut back by 5 bases and J by 0 bases. In germline, CDR1 is SGHKS, CDR2 YYEKEE (reference sequence). DNA of the CDR3: TGTGCCAGCAGTACAGGGGACTCTGGAAACACCATATATTTT. Protein sequence: CASSTGDSGNTIYF.

The chain joins TRBV28 to TRBJ1-1; D gene ambiguous. Germline CDR1 reads MDHEN; CDR2 reads SYDVKM. The CDR3 loop spans 10 amino acids. Trimming shortened V by 5 bases and J by 7 bases, and 5 bases separated the two germline ends. The CDR3 reads CASSVSEAFF. The CDR3 DNA follows: TGTGCCAGCAGTGTTAGTGAAGCTTTCTTT.

This chain uses TRBV4-1 with TRBJ2-7; no clear D gene. The germline V gene encodes CDR1 MGHRA and CDR2 YSYEKL. There are 13 residues in the CDR3. V was trimmed by 1 base and J by 9 bases, leaving 13 bases between them. CDR3 DNA sequence: TGCGCCAGCAGCCAAGTTCGCAGGTTGGGGCAGTACTTC. It yields the protein CASSQVRRLGQYF.

The rearrangement uses TRBV7-8 and TRBJ2-7, with D possibly TRBD1 on 6 matching bases. This CDR3 region has 13 residues. Germline V gene lookup returns CDR1 SGHVS and CDR2 FQNEAQ. V lost 7 bases and J 2 bases, leaving 12 bases between the germline ends. Here the CDR3 reads CASNQGPAYEQYF. The CDR3 DNA sequence: TGTGCCAGCAACCAGGGGCCGGCCTACGAGCAGTACTTC.

The genes are TRBV6-5 and TRBJ2-6; D might be TRBD1 (6 bases). The germline CDR1 and CDR2 sequences are MNHEY and SVGAGI. Trimming cost V 2 bases and J 4 bases, with 9 bases left between them. CDR3 size: 15 residues. The CDR3, as DNA: TGTGCCAGCAGTTACACAGGGCCAGGGGCCAACGTCCTGACTTTC. Translation: CASSYTGPGANVLTF.

The count of this clone is one. V is TRBV4-3 and J is TRBJ2-6; 8 bases fit TRBD1. The CDR3 spans 16 residues. Trimming cost V 1 base and J 3 bases; bases outside gene matches: 2. Germline-derived CDR1 and CDR2 are LGHNA and YSLEER. The CDR3 DNA reads TGCGCCAGCAGCCAAGTGGACAGGGATGGGGCCAACGTCCTGACTTTC. This sequence encodes CASSQVDRDGANVLTF.

This chain connects TRBV9 to TRBJ2-3; TRBD2 aligns across 11 bases. V gave up 4 bases and J gave up 8 bases; unmatched junction bases: 15. Germline V lookup: CDR1 SGDLS, CDR2 YYNGEE. The CDR3 length is 17 residues. CDR3 loop: CASSPRGLAGGTGTQYF. CDR3 coding DNA: TGTGCCAGCAGCCCCAGAGGGCTAGCGGGGGGAACGGGTACGCAGTATTTT. The entire variable domain, with the rest obtained from reference TRBV9 and TRBJ2-3, is as follows: DSGVTQTPKHLITATGQRVTLRCSPRSGDLSVYWYQQSLDQGLQFLIQYYNGEERAKGNILERFSAQQFPDLHSELNLSSLELGDSALYFCASSPRGLAGGTGTQYFGPGTRLTVL.

The chain carries TRBV18 and TRBJ2-7; 10 positions agree with TRBD2. Per the germline V gene, CDR1 is KGHSH and CDR2 is LQKENI. V lost 2 bases, J lost 3 bases, and 4 bases stayed unmatched. The CDR3 spans 15 residues. This CDR3 reads CASSPGWTSGYEQYF. CDR3 DNA: TGTGCCAGCTCACCAGGGTGGACTAGCGGCTACGAGCAGTACTTC.

The V call is TRBV4-3, the J call TRBJ2-7, with 10 bases matching TRBD1. Trimming removed 0 bases from V and 6 bases from J; junction bases left unmatched: 5. Looked up from germline, CDR1 is LGHNA and CDR2 is YSLEER. CDR3 size: 15 residues. CDR3 protein: CASSQETGGAGEQYF. CDR3 in DNA: TGCGCCAGCAGCCAAGAGACAGGGGGCGCCGGCGAGCAGTACTTC.

This clone has just a few counts. For the CDR3, the DNA is TGTGCCAGCAGTTTATCCCGAACAGGGAACTATGGCTACACCTTC. Its protein is CASSLSRTGNYGYTF. The chain recombines TRBV28 with TRBJ1-2, with TRBD1 as a possible D gene (6 bases). The CDR3 length is 15 residues. V lost 1 base to trimming and J lost 2 bases, with 11 bases between them. Germline CDR1 MDHEN, CDR2 SYDVKM.

This clone was seen a handful of times. The rearrangement links TRBV4-3 to TRBJ2-6; perhaps TRBD1 as D (5 bases). This CDR3 is built from 18 residues. CDR1 and CDR2 (germline): LGHNA, YSLEER. With 3 bases removed from V and 3 bases from J, the gap between germline ends came to 18 bases. The CDR3 DNA sequence: TGCGCCAGCAGCCATCCAATTCTCGACAGTCTTGGGGCCAACGTCCTGACTTTC. Residues: CASSHPILDSLGANVLTF.

This chain uses TRBV5-6 with TRBJ2-7; 11 bases line up with TRBD1. Per the germline V gene, CDR1 is SGHDT and CDR2 is YYEEEE. This CDR3 is 15 amino acids long. Trimming cost V 4 bases and J 6 bases; bases outside gene matches: 9. CDR3 sequence (DNA): TGTGCCAGCAGCGTCTGGACAGGGGGCATTGGCGAGCAGTACTTC. This sequence encodes CASSVWTGGIGEQYF.

This chain connects TRBV15 to TRBJ2-3; D might be TRBD1 (5 bases). The CDR3 loop spans 15 amino acids. The V gene's germline CDR1 is LNHNV and CDR2 YYDKDF (reference sequence). V shed 2 bases and J shed 4 bases, with 13 bases lying between them. CDR3 nucleotides: TGTGCCACCAGCAGAAGGGGTAGATTAGCAGATACGCAGTATTTT. It translates to CATSRRGRLADTQYF.

The V call is TRBV5-6, the J call TRBJ1-1; weak D call: TRBD1 (5 bases). Trimming took off 3 bases at V and 7 bases at J, with 7 bases between the two ends. The CDR3 contains 11 residues. The germline gives CDR1 SGHDT, CDR2 YYEEEE. The CDR3 DNA reads as TGTGCCAGCAGCTATCAGGGTGAAGCTTTCTTT. This translates into CASSYQGEAFF.

The chain employs TRBV5-4 and TRBJ1-5, with TRBD1 as a possible D gene (5 bases). V was cut by 4 bases and J by 5 bases, with 13 bases left in between. From germline, CDR1 is SGHNT and CDR2 YYREEE (reference sequence). This CDR3 comprises 14 residues. CDR3 in amino acids: CASSTLGGDQPQHF. In nucleotides, the CDR3 is TGTGCCAGCAGCACCTTGGGGGGGGATCAGCCCCAGCATTTT.

The gene calls are TRBV6-6 and TRBJ2-7; 11 bases match TRBD1. Germline V gene sequence: CDR1 MNHNY, CDR2 SVGAGI (reference sequence). The CDR3 is 15 amino acids. V was clipped by 3 bases and J by 5 bases; unmatched bases: 6. CDR3 sequence: CASSYAGTGGDEQYF. CDR3 in DNA: TGTGCCAGCAGTTATGCCGGGACAGGGGGGGACGAGCAGTACTTC.

The genes are TRBV7-9 and TRBJ2-1; 13 nucleotides match TRBD2. V was clipped by 4 bases and J by 9 bases; unmatched bases: 9. The CDR3 has 16 residues. Germline V gene lookup returns CDR1 SEHNR and CDR2 FQNEAQ (reference sequence). The chain's CDR3 is CASSSSGLAGVTEQFF. DNA for the CDR3: TGTGCCAGCAGCTCAAGCGGACTAGCGGGAGTAACTGAGCAGTTCTTC.

The chain is built from TRBV11-2 and TRBJ2-6; D is possibly TRBD2 (5 bases). This CDR3 is 18 amino acids long. CDR1 and CDR2 from the germline V gene are SGHAT and FQNNGV. Trimming shortened V by 3 bases and J by 2 bases, and 17 bases separated the two germline ends. For the CDR3, the DNA is TGTGCCAGCAGCTTTAAATCCCGGGGTGGAACTGGGGCCAACGTCCTGACTTTC. It encodes CASSFKSRGGTGANVLTF. The full variable domain, rest sourced from reference TRBV11-2 and TRBJ2-6, is EAGVAQSPRYKIIEKRQSVAFWCNPISGHATLYWYQQILGQGPKLLIQFQNNGVVDDSQLPKDRFSAERLKGVDSTLKIQPAKLEDSAVYLCASSFKSRGGTGANVLTFGAGSRLTVL.

The rearrangement joins TRBV6-1 to TRBJ1-2, with D possibly being TRBD1 (5 bases). The V end lost 0 bases, the J end lost 2 bases, and 13 bases lay between the germline ends. Looked up from germline, CDR1 is MNHNS and CDR2 is SASEGT. CDR3 length equals 16 residues. CDR3 protein: CASSEALLGGNYGYTF. For the CDR3, the DNA is TGTGCCAGCAGTGAAGCGCTTCTCGGGGGGAACTATGGCTACACCTTC.

The chain uses TRBV11-2 and TRBJ2-1; perhaps TRBD2 as D (5 bases). The germline gives CDR1 SGHAT, CDR2 FQNNGV. This CDR3 spans 14 amino acids. V lost 5 bases to trimming and J lost 4 bases, with 12 bases between them. DNA for the CDR3: TGTGCCAGCAGCCTCACGACGGGGTACAATGAGCAGTTCTTC. Its translation is CASSLTTGYNEQFF.

V is TRBV4-1 and J is TRBJ1-2, with no clear D. Germline assignment: CDR1 MGHRA and CDR2 YSYEKL. The CDR3 covers 12 residues. V was shortened by 0 bases and J by 7 bases, with 6 bases between the two germline ends. CDR3 loop: CASSQETFGYTF. The CDR3 DNA sequence: TGCGCCAGCAGCCAAGAGACATTTGGCTACACCTTC.

The chain has TRBV28 and TRBJ1-2; tentative D call: TRBD1 (6 bases). The V gene's germline CDR1 is MDHEN and CDR2 SYDVKM. Trimming removed 7 bases from V and 1 base from J, with 10 bases in between. This CDR3 region has 13 residues. The CDR3 spells CASNRVDNYGYTF. The CDR3 region has the DNA TGTGCCAGCAACAGGGTGGATAACTATGGCTACACCTTC.

The chain uses TRBV9 and TRBJ1-3; a weak D match, TRBD1 (6 bases). The V end was cut by 7 bases, the J end by 4 bases, with 15 bases between. The CDR3 has 14 amino acids. Looked up from germline, CDR1 is SGDLS and CDR2 is YYNGEE. CDR3 DNA sequence: TGTGCCAGCGACACGGGGGGCGCCGGAAACACCATATATTTT. Amino acid sequence: CASDTGGAGNTIYF.

This clone turned up a few times. The genes are TRBV9 and TRBJ2-7; 10 bases line up with TRBD2. The CDR3 sequence is 14 residues long. CDR1 and CDR2 from the germline V gene are SGDLS and YYNGEE. With 3 bases clipped from V and 5 bases from J, the junction kept 5 bases outside the gene matches. The CDR3 sequence is CASSAGLASHEQYF. In DNA form, the CDR3 reads TGTGCCAGCAGCGCGGGACTAGCGAGCCACGAGCAGTACTTC.

This clone was picked up a small number of times. V gene TRBV5-1 combines with J gene TRBJ2-2, with a tentative D call TRBD2 (6 bases). The CDR3 runs to 16 residues. Germline V gene sequence: CDR1 SGHRS, CDR2 YFSETQ. The V end was cut by 2 bases, the J end by 3 bases, with 14 bases between. The CDR3 sequence is CASSFQAGWDTGELFF. CDR3 DNA: TGCGCCAGCAGCTTCCAGGCGGGATGGGACACCGGGGAGCTGTTTTTT.

This clone was found a few times. The V gene is TRBV7-2, the J gene TRBJ2-1; 11 bases fit TRBD2. J was trimmed by 5 bases and V by 5 bases; bases with no gene match: 5. The germline V gene has CDR1 SGHTA and CDR2 FQGNSA. The CDR3 consists of 15 residues. Here the CDR3 reads CASSQRTSGHNEQFF. The CDR3 nucleotides read TGTGCCAGCAGCCAGAGGACTAGCGGGCACAATGAGCAGTTCTTC.

CDR3 amino acids: CASSLGGIWDNEQFF. The CDR3 nucleotides are TGTGCCAGCAGCTTAGGCGGTATTTGGGACAATGAGCAGTTCTTC. This chain joins TRBV7-8 and TRBJ2-1, with D uncertain. CDR3 length equals 15 residues. Germline CDR1 reads SGHVS; CDR2 reads FQNEAQ. V lost 1 base, J lost 5 bases, and 12 bases lay in between.